The 30 T cell receptor beta chains listed next were all sequenced from one sample in a study of T cell repertoires in cytomegalovirus infection. From the reads, TCRdb called clonotypes with MiXCR, one entry per CDR3 protein. The table shows about 890,000 distinct CDR3 sequences, with approximately 33% occurring only once. For these receptors, no antigen is known. Sequenced here: cultured CD8+ T cells from PBMCs, sampled from culture after CMV antigen stimulation. The source of these receptors is a human donor in good health (CMV status not recorded). Some clones in this sample may be carry-over from other donors' samples.

In this sample, this clonotype turned up a few times. This rearrangement joins TRBV25-1 to TRBJ1-2; D is unclear. V lost 7 bases, J lost 1 base, and 10 bases lay in between. Per germline, CDR1 MGHDK and CDR2 SYGVNS. The CDR3 runs 13 residues. In nucleotides, the CDR3 is TGTGCCAGCACCCGCGGAGTTAACTATGGCTACACCTTC. This codes for CASTRGVNYGYTF.

This clonotype has more than one count but fewer than ten. The junction and the germline gene differ at one end; a read error may be behind it. This chain joins TRBV7-7 and TRBJ2-3, with 7 bases lining up with TRBD2. This CDR3 comprises 16 residues. Germline assignment: CDR1 SSHAT and CDR2 FNYEAQ (reference sequence). In nucleotides, the CDR3 is TGTGCTAGCAGCTTAGAGGCCAGGCAACTGGGGGGGACGCAGTATTTT. Translating it yields CASSLEARQLGGTQYF. Supplemented by reference TRBV7-7 and TRBJ2-3, the full variable domain reads GAGVSQSPRYKVTKRGQDVTLRCDPISSHATLYWYQQALGQGPEFLTYFNYEAQPDKSGLPSDRFSAERPEGSISTLTIQRTEQRDSAMYRCASSLEARQLGGTQYFGPGTRLTVL.

In the case of this clonotype: A much larger clone lies one base from this, so it may be a read error. The V call is TRBV28, the J call TRBJ2-6; D is undetermined. Looked up from germline, CDR1 is MDHEN and CDR2 is SYDVKM. The CDR3 runs 13 residues. The CDR3 bases are TGTGCCAACAGTTTCCCTGGGGCCAACGTCCTGACTTTC. This encodes CANSFPGANVLTF.

This clonotype was observed at least ten times. The germline gene is not matched at one end of the junction; a read error may be the cause. This rearrangement joins TRBV7-7 to TRBJ2-2; a possible D gene is TRBD2 (6 bases). This CDR3 has 17 amino acids. Germline assignment: CDR1 SSHAT and CDR2 FNYEAQ (reference sequence). CDR3 bases: TGTGCTAGCAGCTTAGGATACACGGGGGCGAACACCGGGGAGCTGTTTTTT. This translates into CASSLGYTGANTGELFF.

This clonotype has just a few counts. The genes are TRBV7-2 and TRBJ2-7; D is perhaps TRBD1 (6 bases). The V gene lost 7 bases and the J gene lost 2 bases, with 21 bases spanning the gap. Germline CDR1 is SGHTA and CDR2 is FQGNSA. The CDR3 sequence is 16 residues long. CDR3 nucleotides: TGTGCCAGCATCCCCGGGGCCTTGGGGGCCCCCTACGAGCAGTACTTC. Translation gives CASIPGALGAPYEQYF.

A few counts support this clonotype. This chain connects TRBV6-6 to TRBJ1-5, with D possibly TRBD1 on 6 matching bases. The CDR3 extends over 15 amino acids. CDR1 and CDR2 (germline): MNHNY, SVGAGI (reference sequence). V lost 8 bases and J 6 bases, leaving 20 bases between the germline ends. The CDR3 DNA is TGTGCCAGCTTCCTTACAGGGTTAGAGGGTCAGCCCCAGCATTTT. It codes for CASFLTGLEGQPQHF.

This clonotype was recorded many times. The rearrangement uses TRBV7-9 and TRBJ2-1; TRBD1 is a possible D gene (5 bases). CDR3 size: 15 residues. Trimming cost V 3 bases and J 4 bases, with 13 bases left between them. Germline CDR1 is SEHNR and CDR2 is FQNEAQ (reference sequence). This CDR3 is CASSFPGIGYNEQFF. DNA for the CDR3: TGTGCCAGCAGCTTTCCAGGGATAGGATACAATGAGCAGTTCTTC. Combining the CDR3 with reference TRBV7-9 and TRBJ2-1 gives the whole variable domain DTGVSQNPRHKITKRGQNVTFRCDPISEHNRLYWYRQTLGQGPEFLTYFQNEAQLEKSRLLSDRFSAERPKGSFSTLEIQRTEQGDSAMYLCASSFPGIGYNEQFFGPGTRLTVL.

This clonotype was found a few times. This chain links TRBV14 with TRBJ1-1; a weak D match, TRBD1 (6 bases). Looked up from germline, CDR1 is SGHDN and CDR2 is FVKESK. The CDR3 is made up of 16 amino acids. Trimming stripped 2 bases from V and 11 bases from J, with 24 bases between. This chain's CDR3 is CASSQFDRPIPGGAFF. DNA of the CDR3: TGTGCCAGCAGCCAATTTGACAGGCCCATCCCGGGTGGGGCTTTCTTT.

The CDR3 region has the DNA TGTGCCAGCAGTTCGTGGACCCTCGAGGGTGGCTACACCTTC. Translation gives CASSSWTLEGGYTF. The chain joins TRBV27 to TRBJ1-2, with D unclear. Germline-derived CDR1 and CDR2 are MNHEY and SMNVEV (reference sequence). The CDR3 loop spans 14 amino acids. V was shortened by 4 bases and J by 7 bases, with 16 bases between the two germline ends.

V usage is TRBV4-1 and J usage is TRBJ1-1; a possible D gene is TRBD1 (5 bases). CDR1 and CDR2 (germline): MGHRA, YSYEKL. V was pared by 1 base and J by 6 bases, with 9 bases between. The CDR3 has 13 residues. The CDR3 sequence is CASSQVGPAEAFF. DNA of the CDR3: TGCGCCAGCAGCCAAGTGGGGCCCGCTGAAGCTTTCTTT.

The chain uses TRBV11-2 and TRBJ1-1, with D unclear. Trimming took 2 bases from V and 2 from J, leaving 6 bases between them. This CDR3 region has 13 residues. Per the germline V gene, CDR1 is SGHAT and CDR2 is FQNNGV. The CDR3 reads CASSLKTNTEAFF. DNA of the CDR3: TGTGCCAGCAGCTTAAAGACCAACACTGAAGCTTTCTTT.

The table lists this clonotype with a few counts. This sequence joins TRBV7-9 and TRBJ2-2; possible D gene TRBD1, 5 bases. Germline V gene lookup returns CDR1 SEHNR and CDR2 FQNEAQ (reference sequence). The CDR3 spans 14 residues. V lost 7 bases, J lost 2 bases, and 11 bases lay in between. The CDR3 here is CASNYQGNTGELFF. In nucleotides, the CDR3 is TGTGCCAGCAACTACCAGGGAAACACCGGGGAGCTGTTTTTT.

Many counts were recorded for this clonotype. The V call is TRBV19, the J call TRBJ1-1, with D perhaps TRBD1 (6 bases). Deletions cut 1 base from V and 0 bases from J, with 6 bases between. The CDR3 is 14 residues long. CDR1 is LNHDA and CDR2 is SQIVND in the germline V gene (reference sequence). This CDR3 reads CASSIGDMNTEAFF. The CDR3 DNA reads TGTGCCAGTAGTATAGGGGACATGAACACTGAAGCTTTCTTT.

The rearrangement joins TRBV28 to TRBJ2-7; 9 bases map to TRBD1. This CDR3 is 14 amino acids long. Trimming removed 8 bases from V and 7 bases from J; junction bases left unmatched: 12. CDR1 and CDR2 from the germline V gene are MDHEN and SYDVKM. CDR3 bases: TGTGCCAGCGCATTACAGGGGGCGGCAAGGGAGCAGTACGTC. Translating it yields CASALQGAAREQYV.

The rearrangement links TRBV12-3 or TRBV12-4 to TRBJ1-2, with TRBD1 matching over 7 bases. CDR3 length: 13 amino acids. Trimming removed 7 bases from V and 4 bases from J; junction bases left unmatched: 6. CDR3 coding DNA: TGTGCCAGCAAGGGGGCGCCTCTCTATGGCTACACCTTC. Protein product: CASKGAPLYGYTF.

The table lists this clonotype with many counts. The chain combines TRBV7-9 with TRBJ2-1, with 8 bases aligning to TRBD1. Germline V CDR1 and CDR2: SEHNR, FQNEAQ (reference sequence). J was trimmed by 0 bases and V by 5 bases; bases with no gene match: 15. CDR3 length: 19 residues. The CDR3 DNA sequence: TGTGCCAGCAGCCCCCCCAGGGGGCTTATTAACATCTCCTACAATGAGCAGTTCTTC. This sequence encodes CASSPPRGLINISYNEQFF.

The genes are TRBV19 and TRBJ1-1; D unclear. This CDR3 spans 15 amino acids. V was shortened by 5 bases and J by 2 bases, with 15 bases between the two germline ends. CDR1 is LNHDA, CDR2 SQIVND, per germline (reference sequence). CDR3 loop: CASSPTVELNTEAFF. In DNA form, the CDR3 reads TGTGCCAGTAGTCCTACCGTGGAGCTAAACACTGAAGCTTTCTTT. Together with reference TRBV19 and TRBJ1-1, the CDR3 gives the full variable domain: DGGITQSPKYLFRKEGQNVTLSCEQNLNHDAMYWYRQDPGQGLRLIYYSQIVNDFQKGDIAEGYSVSREKKESFPLTVTSAQKNPTAFYLCASSPTVELNTEAFFGQGTRLTVV.

There are a few counts of this clonotype. This chain links TRBV4-2 with TRBJ2-7; weak D call: TRBD2 (7 bases). Germline-derived CDR1 and CDR2 are LGHNA and YNFKEQ. CDR3 size: 17 residues. The V gene lost 1 base and the J gene lost 0 bases, with 16 bases spanning the gap. CDR3 loop: CASSQAPRGGNSYEQYF. CDR3 coding DNA: TGTGCCAGCAGCCAAGCTCCGAGGGGGGGGAACTCCTACGAGCAGTACTTC.

The sample holds many counts of this clonotype. This chain uses TRBV6-6 with TRBJ2-6; D not resolved. Per the germline V gene, CDR1 is MNHNY and CDR2 is SVGAGI (reference sequence). V was pared by 0 bases and J by 0 bases, with 9 bases between. The CDR3 loop spans 17 amino acids. CDR3 sequence: CASSYSNAVSGANVLTF. The CDR3 DNA reads TGTGCCAGCAGTTACTCGAACGCGGTCTCTGGGGCCAACGTCCTGACTTTC.

This clonotype was counted many times. DNA for the CDR3: TGTGCCAGCAGCGTAGGGGATAGCAATCAGCCCCAGCATTTT. Translated: CASSVGDSNQPQHF. The V call is TRBV9, the J call TRBJ1-5; D gene unclear. Germline values: CDR1 SGDLS, CDR2 YYNGEE. V shed 0 bases and J shed 0 bases, with 4 bases lying between them. This CDR3 has 14 amino acids.

The chain has TRBV7-6 and TRBJ1-6; D is unresolved. The V and J ends lost 0 bases and 1 base respectively, with 13 bases between them. This CDR3 contains 18 residues. Germline CDR1 and CDR2: SGHVS and FNYEAQ. CDR3 in DNA: TGTGCCAGCAGCTTAGCGCAGCAGGTCGGGTCCTATAATTCACCCCTCCACTTT. Its protein is CASSLAQQVGSYNSPLHF.

This clonotype was detected only a few times. The chain couples TRBV12-3 or TRBV12-4 to TRBJ2-2; D remains unclear. V shed 0 bases and J shed 4 bases, with 6 bases lying between them. The CDR3 totals 14 residues. In nucleotides, the CDR3 is TGTGCCAGCAGTTTAGCGAGTGCCACCGGGGAGCTGTTTTTT. It codes for CASSLASATGELFF.

This chain connects TRBV6-2 or TRBV6-3 to TRBJ2-7, with unresolved D. The germline V gene encodes CDR1 MNHEY and CDR2 SVGEGT. Trimming took 7 bases from V and 2 from J, leaving 6 bases between them. The CDR3 runs 11 residues. The CDR3 reads CASKATYEQYF. The CDR3 DNA follows: TGTGCCAGCAAGGCAACCTACGAGCAGTACTTC.

The CDR3 is CASSLAASGGAHEQFF. The CDR3 DNA reads TGCGCCAGCAGCTTGGCAGCTAGCGGGGGGGCACATGAGCAGTTCTTC. This sequence joins TRBV5-1 and TRBJ2-1; 12 nucleotides align to TRBD2. The germline CDR1 and CDR2 sequences are SGHRS and YFSETQ. This CDR3 is built from 16 residues. V lost 0 bases, J lost 8 bases, and 6 bases stayed unmatched.

Ten or more counts support this clonotype. This rearrangement joins TRBV7-9 to TRBJ2-3; a weak D match, TRBD1 (5 bases). Germline-derived CDR1 and CDR2 are SEHNR and FQNEAQ (reference sequence). The CDR3 runs to 15 residues. Deletions cut 4 bases from V and 2 bases from J, with 13 bases between. CDR3: CASSYPGMPTDTQYF. The DNA for the CDR3 is TGTGCCAGCAGCTATCCAGGGATGCCCACAGATACGCAGTATTTT. The whole variable domain, remainder taken from reference TRBV7-9 and TRBJ2-3, is DTGVSQNPRHKITKRGQNVTFRCDPISEHNRLYWYRQTLGQGPEFLTYFQNEAQLEKSRLLSDRFSAERPKGSFSTLEIQRTEQGDSAMYLCASSYPGMPTDTQYFGPGTRLTVL.

V gene TRBV3-1 combines with J gene TRBJ2-4, with 9 bases identical to TRBD2. The CDR3 length is 15 residues. V lost 3 bases, J lost 7 bases, and 7 bases stayed unmatched. CDR1 is LGHDT and CDR2 is YNNKEL in the germline V gene (reference sequence). In DNA form, the CDR3 reads TGTGCCAGCAGCCATATAGCGGGGGCCCAGAACATTCAGTACTTC. This gives the protein CASSHIAGAQNIQYF. The whole variable domain, remainder taken from reference TRBV3-1 and TRBJ2-4, is DTAVSQTPKYLVTQMGNDKSIKCEQNLGHDTMYWYKQDSKKFLKIMFSYNNKELIINETVPNRFSPKSPDKAHLNLHINSLELGDSAVYFCASSHIAGAQNIQYFGAGTRLSVL.

This clonotype was counted a single time. V usage is TRBV20-1 and J usage is TRBJ2-3, with TRBD2 matching over 8 bases. The germline CDR1 and CDR2 sequences are DFQATT and SNEGSKA (reference sequence). Trimming took 0 bases from V and 3 from J; bases not matched to a gene: 11. The CDR3 contains 17 residues. CDR3 residues: CSARDPPGLELTDTQYF. The CDR3 DNA reads as TGCAGTGCTAGAGATCCCCCGGGACTAGAATTGACAGATACGCAGTATTTT.

This clonotype was counted a few times. This rearrangement joins TRBV2 to TRBJ2-5, with D perhaps matching TRBD2 (6 bases). This CDR3 has 12 amino acids. Trimming took off 7 bases at V and 5 bases at J, with 11 bases between the two ends. Germline V gene data show CDR1 as SNHLY and CDR2 as FYNNEI. In DNA, the CDR3 is TGTGCCAGCATCGCAGGGAGGGAGACCCAGTACTTC. Amino acids: CASIAGRETQYF.

This clonotype has a count of ten or more. This chain links TRBV15 with TRBJ1-2, with D uncertain. The CDR3 is made up of 15 amino acids. Trimming cost V 0 bases and J 2 bases, with 10 bases left between them. Germline V lookup: CDR1 LNHNV, CDR2 YYDKDF (reference sequence). The CDR3 region has the DNA TGTGCCACCAGCAGAGATTTTCAAGAAAACTATGGCTACACCTTC. This encodes CATSRDFQENYGYTF. Drawing the rest from reference TRBV15 and TRBJ1-2, the complete variable domain is DAMVIQNPRYQVTQFGKPVTLSCSQTLNHNVMYWYQQKSSQAPKLLFHYYDKDFNNEADTPDNFQSRRPNTSFCFLDIRSPGLGDTAMYLCATSRDFQENYGYTFGSGTRLTVV.

This clonotype has just a few counts. The rearrangement uses TRBV14 and TRBJ2-7, with 8 bases fitting TRBD2. This CDR3 spans 15 amino acids. Losses at the gene ends were 0 bases for V and 3 bases for J; bases not matched to a gene: 4. The germline CDR1 and CDR2 sequences are SGHDN and FVKESK. This CDR3 reads CASSQDTGGHYEQYF. DNA of the CDR3: TGTGCCAGCAGCCAAGATACGGGGGGGCACTACGAGCAGTACTTC.